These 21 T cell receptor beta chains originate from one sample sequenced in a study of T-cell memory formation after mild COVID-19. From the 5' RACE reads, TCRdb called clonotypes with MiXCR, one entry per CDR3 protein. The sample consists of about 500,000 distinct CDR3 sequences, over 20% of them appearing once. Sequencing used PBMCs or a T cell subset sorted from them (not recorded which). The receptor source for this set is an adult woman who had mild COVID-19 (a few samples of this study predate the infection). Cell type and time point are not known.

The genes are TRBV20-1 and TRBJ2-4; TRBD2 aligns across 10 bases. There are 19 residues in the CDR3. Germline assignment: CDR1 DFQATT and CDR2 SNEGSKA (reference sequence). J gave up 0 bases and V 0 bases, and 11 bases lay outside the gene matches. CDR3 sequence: CSARDSASGGPLAKNIQYF. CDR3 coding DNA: TGCAGTGCTAGAGACTCGGCTAGCGGGGGCCCCCTAGCCAAAAACATTCAGTACTTC.

The CDR3 is CASSLESTGAVRYGYTF. The CDR3 bases are TGTGCCAGCAGCTTGGAGTCGACAGGGGCAGTACGCTATGGCTACACCTTC. The chain uses TRBV5-6 and TRBJ1-2; TRBD1 matches at 8 bases. The CDR3 totals 17 residues. Germline V gene data show CDR1 as SGHDT and CDR2 as YYEEEE. V was pared by 0 bases and J by 4 bases, with 11 bases of the junction left unmatched. Based on the CDR3 plus reference TRBV5-6 and TRBJ1-2, the full variable domain is DAGVTQSPTHLIKTRGQQVTLRCSPKSGHDTVSWYQQALGQGPQFIFQYYEEEERQRGNFPDRFSGHQFPNYSSELNVNALLLGDSALYLCASSLESTGAVRYGYTFGSGTRLTVV.

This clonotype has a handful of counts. CDR3 in amino acids: CASSLAAMGQTQYF. DNA for the CDR3: TGCGCCAGCAGCTTGGCGGCTATGGGGCAGACCCAGTACTTC. The chain is built from TRBV5-1 and TRBJ2-5, with D maybe TRBD1 (5 bases). Deletions cut 0 bases from V and 6 bases from J, with 12 bases between. The CDR3 extends over 14 amino acids. Per the germline V gene, CDR1 is SGHRS and CDR2 is YFSETQ.

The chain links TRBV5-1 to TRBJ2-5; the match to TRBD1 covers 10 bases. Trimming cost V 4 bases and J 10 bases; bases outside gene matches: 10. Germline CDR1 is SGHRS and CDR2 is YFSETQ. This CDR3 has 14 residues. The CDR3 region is CASSPGQGMLSQYF. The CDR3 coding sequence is TGCGCCAGCAGCCCGGGACAGGGGATGTTGAGCCAGTACTTC. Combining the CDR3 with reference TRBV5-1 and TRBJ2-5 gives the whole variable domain KAGVTQTPRYLIKTRGQQVTLSCSPISGHRSVSWYQQTPGQGLQFLFEYFSETQRNKGNFPGRFSGRQFSNSRSEMNVSTLELGDSALYLCASSPGQGMLSQYFGPGTRLLVL.

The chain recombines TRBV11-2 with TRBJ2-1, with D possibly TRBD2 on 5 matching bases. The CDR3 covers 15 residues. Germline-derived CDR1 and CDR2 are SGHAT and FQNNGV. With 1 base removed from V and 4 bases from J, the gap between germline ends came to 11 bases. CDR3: CASSLGAGIYNEQFF. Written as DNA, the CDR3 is TGTGCCAGCAGCTTAGGGGCCGGGATTTACAATGAGCAGTTCTTC.

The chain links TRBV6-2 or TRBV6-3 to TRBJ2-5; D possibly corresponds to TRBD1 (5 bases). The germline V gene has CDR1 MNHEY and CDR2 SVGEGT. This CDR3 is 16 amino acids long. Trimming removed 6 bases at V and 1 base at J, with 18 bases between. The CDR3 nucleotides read TGTGCCAGCAGGCCTTGGGGCCTAGGGGCCCAAGAGACCCAGTACTTC. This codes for CASRPWGLGAQETQYF.

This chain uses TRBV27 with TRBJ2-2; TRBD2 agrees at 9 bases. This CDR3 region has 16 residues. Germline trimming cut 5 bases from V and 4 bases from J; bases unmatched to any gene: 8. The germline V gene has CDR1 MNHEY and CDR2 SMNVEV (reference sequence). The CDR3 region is CASSGEREVGTGELFF. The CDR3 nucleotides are TGTGCCAGCAGTGGGGAGCGGGAGGTCGGCACCGGGGAGCTGTTTTTT.

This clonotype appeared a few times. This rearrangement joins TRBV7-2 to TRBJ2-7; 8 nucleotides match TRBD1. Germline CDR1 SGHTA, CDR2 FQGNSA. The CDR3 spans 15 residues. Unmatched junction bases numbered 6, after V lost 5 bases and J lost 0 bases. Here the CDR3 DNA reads TGTGCCAGCAGCCTACAGGGGGGTAGCTCCTACGAGCAGTACTTC. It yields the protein CASSLQGGSSYEQYF.

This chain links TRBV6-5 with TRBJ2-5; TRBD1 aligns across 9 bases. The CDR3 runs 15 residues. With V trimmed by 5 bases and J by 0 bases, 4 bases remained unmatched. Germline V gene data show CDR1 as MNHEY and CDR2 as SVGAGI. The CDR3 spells CASSATGGDQETQYF. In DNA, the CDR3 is TGTGCCAGCAGTGCGACAGGGGGGGACCAAGAGACCCAGTACTTC.

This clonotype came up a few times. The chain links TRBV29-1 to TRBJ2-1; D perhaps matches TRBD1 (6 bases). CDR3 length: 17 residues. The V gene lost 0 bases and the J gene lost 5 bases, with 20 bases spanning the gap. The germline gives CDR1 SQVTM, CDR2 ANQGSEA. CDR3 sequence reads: CSVEDQVWGHGNNEQFF. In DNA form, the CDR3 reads TGCAGCGTTGAAGATCAGGTCTGGGGACACGGAAACAATGAGCAGTTCTTC.

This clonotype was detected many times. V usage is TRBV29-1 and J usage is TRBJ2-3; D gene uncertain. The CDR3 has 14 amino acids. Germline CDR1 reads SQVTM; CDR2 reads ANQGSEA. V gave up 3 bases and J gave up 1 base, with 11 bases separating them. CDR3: CSVEGRARTDTQYF. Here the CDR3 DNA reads TGCAGCGTTGAGGGCCGAGCCCGCACAGATACGCAGTATTTT.

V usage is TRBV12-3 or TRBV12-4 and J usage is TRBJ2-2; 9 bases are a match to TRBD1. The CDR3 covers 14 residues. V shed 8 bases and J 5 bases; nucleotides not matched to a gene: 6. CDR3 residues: CASQRTGVTGELFF. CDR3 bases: TGTGCCAGCCAACGGACAGGGGTTACCGGGGAGCTGTTTTTT.

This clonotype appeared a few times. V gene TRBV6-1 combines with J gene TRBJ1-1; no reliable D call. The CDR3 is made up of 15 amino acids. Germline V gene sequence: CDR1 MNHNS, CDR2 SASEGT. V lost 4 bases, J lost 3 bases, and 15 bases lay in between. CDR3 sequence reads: CASSVAGVMYTEAFF. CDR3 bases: TGTGCCAGCAGTGTTGCTGGGGTGATGTACACTGAAGCTTTCTTT.

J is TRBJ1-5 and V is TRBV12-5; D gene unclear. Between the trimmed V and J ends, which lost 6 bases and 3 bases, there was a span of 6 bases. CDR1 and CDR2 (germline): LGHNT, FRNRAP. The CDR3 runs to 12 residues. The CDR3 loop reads CASGELNQPQHF. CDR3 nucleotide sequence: TGTGCTAGTGGAGAACTCAATCAGCCCCAGCATTTT. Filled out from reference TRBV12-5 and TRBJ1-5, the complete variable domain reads DARVTQTPRHKVTEMGQEVTMRCQPILGHNTVFWYRQTMMQGLELLAYFRNRAPLDDSGMPKDRFSAEMPDATLATLKIQPSEPRDSAVYFCASGELNQPQHFGDGTRLSIL.

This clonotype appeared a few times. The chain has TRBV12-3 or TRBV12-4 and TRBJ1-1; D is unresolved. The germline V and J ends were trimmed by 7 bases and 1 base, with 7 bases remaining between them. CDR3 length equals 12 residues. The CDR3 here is CASKGRNTEAFF. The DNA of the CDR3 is TGTGCCAGCAAAGGGAGGAACACTGAAGCTTTCTTT.

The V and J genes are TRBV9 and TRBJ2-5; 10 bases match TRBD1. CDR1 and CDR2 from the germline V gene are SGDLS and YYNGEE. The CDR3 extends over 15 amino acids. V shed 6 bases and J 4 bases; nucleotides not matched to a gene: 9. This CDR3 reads CASNRLGQGIETQYF. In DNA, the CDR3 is TGTGCCAGCAACCGACTGGGACAGGGGATAGAGACCCAGTACTTC.

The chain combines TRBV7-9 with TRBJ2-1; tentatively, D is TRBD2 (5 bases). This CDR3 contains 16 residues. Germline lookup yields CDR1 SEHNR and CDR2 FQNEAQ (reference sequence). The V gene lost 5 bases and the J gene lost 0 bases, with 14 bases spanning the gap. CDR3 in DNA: TGTGCCAGCAGCCCCGGGCCAGCGGACTCCTACAATGAGCAGTTCTTC. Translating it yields CASSPGPADSYNEQFF.

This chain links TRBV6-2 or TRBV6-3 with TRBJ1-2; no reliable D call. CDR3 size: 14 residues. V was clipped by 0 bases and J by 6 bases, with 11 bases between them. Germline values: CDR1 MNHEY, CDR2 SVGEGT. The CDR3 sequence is CASSYSGISNGYTF. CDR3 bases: TGTGCCAGCAGTTACTCTGGGATTTCAAATGGCTACACCTTC.

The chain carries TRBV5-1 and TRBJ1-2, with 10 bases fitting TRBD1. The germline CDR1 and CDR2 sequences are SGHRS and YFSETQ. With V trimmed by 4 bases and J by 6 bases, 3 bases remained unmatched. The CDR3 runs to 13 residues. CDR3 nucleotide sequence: TGCGCCAGCAGCCCCGGGACAGGGGATGGCTACACCTTC. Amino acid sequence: CASSPGTGDGYTF. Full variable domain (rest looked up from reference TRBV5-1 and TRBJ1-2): KAGVTQTPRYLIKTRGQQVTLSCSPISGHRSVSWYQQTPGQGLQFLFEYFSETQRNKGNFPGRFSGRQFSNSRSEMNVSTLELGDSALYLCASSPGTGDGYTFGSGTRLTVV.

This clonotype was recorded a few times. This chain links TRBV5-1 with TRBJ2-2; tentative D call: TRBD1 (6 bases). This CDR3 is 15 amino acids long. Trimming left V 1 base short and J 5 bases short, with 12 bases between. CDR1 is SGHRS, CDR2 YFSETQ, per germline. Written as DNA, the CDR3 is TGCGCCAGCAGCTTGACAGGGCGAGGAACCGGGGAGCTGTTTTTT. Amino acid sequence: CASSLTGRGTGELFF.

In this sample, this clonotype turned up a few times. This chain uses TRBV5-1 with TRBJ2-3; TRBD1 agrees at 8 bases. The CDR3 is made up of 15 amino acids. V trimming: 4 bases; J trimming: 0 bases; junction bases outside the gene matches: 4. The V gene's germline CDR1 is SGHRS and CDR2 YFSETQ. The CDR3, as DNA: TGCGCCAGCAGCCGCTGGACAGGGAGCACAGATACGCAGTATTTT. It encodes CASSRWTGSTDTQYF. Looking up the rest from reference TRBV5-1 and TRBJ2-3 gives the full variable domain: KAGVTQTPRYLIKTRGQQVTLSCSPISGHRSVSWYQQTPGQGLQFLFEYFSETQRNKGNFPGRFSGRQFSNSRSEMNVSTLELGDSALYLCASSRWTGSTDTQYFGPGTRLTVL.